Following are 21 T cell receptor beta chains from one sample sequenced in a study of shared clonotypes between healthy human individuals. Clones were read by immunoSEQ multiplex PCR, and TCRdb kept only the in-frame ones, dropping some. The repertoire holds 2.5 million or so clones, with 90% to 95% as singletons. The sequencing sample was made of naive CD4+ T cells sorted from blood. Subset in this sample: CD45RA+ positively selected. The receptors were sampled from a man between 18 and 29 years old in good health.

The chain is built from TRBV29-1 and TRBJ2-3; possibly TRBD2 for D (6 bases). The germline V gene has CDR1 SQVTM and CDR2 ANQGSEA. V gave up 4 bases and J gave up 0 bases, with 14 bases separating them. The CDR3 is 15 amino acids. The CDR3 bases are TGCAGCGTTGGAATTAGCGGTTCTAGCACAGATACGCAGTATTTT. Protein sequence: CSVGISGSSTDTQYF.

The J gene is TRBJ2-1, the V gene TRBV6-1; tentatively, D is TRBD1 or TRBD2 (6 bases each). The V gene's germline CDR1 is MNHNS and CDR2 SASEGT. V lost 8 bases to trimming and J lost 7 bases, with 21 bases between them. The CDR3 consists of 15 residues. In nucleotides, the CDR3 is TGTGCCAGCGTTGGAGGAGGGGGGCCGGGTAATGAGCAGTTCTTC. Its translation is CASVGGGGPGNEQFF.

This clone has a single count. The chain has TRBV28 and TRBJ1-6, with TRBD1 identical over 10 bases. The CDR3 length is 17 residues. J gave up 2 bases and V 4 bases, and 5 bases lay outside the gene matches. Germline assignment: CDR1 MDHEN and CDR2 SYDVKM. The CDR3 region is CASSSSGQGTYNSPLHF. DNA of the CDR3: TGTGCCAGCAGTTCCTCGGGACAGGGGACCTATAATTCACCCCTCCACTTT.

The chain's CDR3 is CASSPGTDYIEAFF. The CDR3 DNA is TGTGCCAGCAGCCCCGGGACCGACTACATTGAAGCTTTCTTT. The chain is built from TRBV6-6 and TRBJ1-1, with D maybe TRBD1 (5 bases). The germline CDR1 and CDR2 sequences are MNHNY and SVGAGI (reference sequence). Trimming took 6 bases from V and 7 from J, leaving 18 bases between them. This CDR3 comprises 14 residues.

This chain links TRBV6-1 with TRBJ2-3; possibly TRBD1 for D (6 bases). CDR1 and CDR2 (germline): MNHNS, SASEGT. This CDR3 region has 15 residues. Trimming stripped 7 bases from V and 2 bases from J, with 16 bases between. This CDR3 is CASTSFGGFTDTQYF. CDR3 DNA sequence: TGTGCCAGCACCTCCTTTGGGGGCTTCACAGATACGCAGTATTTT.

As DNA, the CDR3 is TGTGCCAGCAGCTTGTGGTCTAGCGGGATAACAGATACGCAGTATTTT. Amino acids: CASSLWSSGITDTQYF. The chain links TRBV11-2 to TRBJ2-3, with 9 bases that match TRBD2. Germline V lookup: CDR1 SGHAT, CDR2 FQNNGV. Trimming cost V 3 bases and J 3 bases; bases outside gene matches: 7. The CDR3 length is 16 residues.

This clone was counted a single time. The genes are TRBV27 and TRBJ1-6, with TRBD1 as a possible D gene (6 bases). This CDR3 is built from 16 residues. Germline CDR1 MNHEY, CDR2 SMNVEV (reference sequence). Trimming left V 5 bases short and J 0 bases short, with 11 bases between. This chain's CDR3 is CASSQRGSSYNSPLHF. The CDR3 nucleotides read TGTGCCAGCAGTCAAAGGGGGAGCTCCTATAATTCACCCCTCCACTTT.

This chain links TRBV30 with TRBJ1-2; the D is unclear. Trimming took off 4 bases at V and 4 bases at J, with 13 bases between the two ends. The germline V gene has CDR1 GTSNPN and CDR2 SVGIG (reference sequence). This CDR3 spans 13 amino acids. CDR3 nucleotide sequence: TGTGCCTGGACCCAGGACTCCGGCTATGGCTACACCTTC. It yields the protein CAWTQDSGYGYTF.

A few counts support this clone. The genes are TRBV7-8 and TRBJ1-1; D remains unclear. Germline CDR1 is SGHVS and CDR2 is FQNEAQ. The CDR3 spans 13 residues. The V gene lost 0 bases and the J gene lost 3 bases, with 5 bases spanning the gap. CDR3 region: CASSLARYTEAFF. The CDR3 nucleotides read TGTGCCAGCAGCTTAGCGCGGTACACTGAAGCTTTCTTT.

This chain uses TRBV7-2 with TRBJ2-3, with TRBD1 matching 7 bases. Germline CDR1 and CDR2: SGHTA and FQGNSA. The CDR3 totals 16 residues. Trimming removed 2 bases from V and 0 bases from J; junction bases left unmatched: 5. CDR3 in amino acids: CASSLHGTVSTDTQYF. The DNA of the CDR3 is TGTGCCAGCAGCTTACACGGGACAGTCAGCACAGATACGCAGTATTTT.

V gene TRBV9 combines with J gene TRBJ1-1; D is perhaps TRBD1 (5 bases). This CDR3 is 14 amino acids long. Deletions cut 4 bases from V and 4 bases from J, with 14 bases between. Germline V gene sequence: CDR1 SGDLS, CDR2 YYNGEE. CDR3 residues: CASSKTPDTTEAFF. In DNA form, the CDR3 reads TGTGCCAGCAGCAAGACACCGGACACCACTGAAGCTTTCTTT.

The chain employs TRBV4-1 and TRBJ2-1; 10 nucleotides align to TRBD2. This CDR3 is built from 17 residues. Germline V gene lookup returns CDR1 MGHRA and CDR2 YSYEKL. V lost 0 bases to trimming and J lost 4 bases; unmatched junction nucleotides: 6. In DNA, the CDR3 is TGCGCCAGCAGCCAAGAAGATGGACTAGCGGCATACAATGAGCAGTTCTTC. Encoded protein: CASSQEDGLAAYNEQFF.

The chain uses TRBV27 and TRBJ1-6, with D perhaps TRBD1 (6 bases). Per germline, CDR1 MNHEY and CDR2 SMNVEV (reference sequence). V was trimmed by 6 bases and J by 10 bases, leaving 13 bases between them. The CDR3 contains 13 residues. CDR3 in amino acids: CASSQGFSSPLHF. CDR3 sequence (DNA): TGTGCCAGCAGCCAGGGGTTTAGCTCACCCCTCCACTTT.

V is TRBV5-4 and J is TRBJ2-1; D perhaps matches TRBD2 (6 bases). CDR1 is SGHNT, CDR2 YYREEE, per germline (reference sequence). V shed 3 bases and J shed 4 bases, with 20 bases lying between them. CDR3 length equals 17 residues. The CDR3 region is CASSSPGLRGGYNEQFF. The DNA for the CDR3 is TGTGCCAGCAGCTCGCCAGGCTTGAGAGGAGGGTACAATGAGCAGTTCTTC.

The J gene is TRBJ2-1, the V gene TRBV6-4; maybe TRBD1 (6 bases). The V gene lost 6 bases and the J gene lost 3 bases, with 9 bases spanning the gap. The CDR3 is 13 residues long. Germline V gene data show CDR1 as MRHNA and CDR2 as SNTAGT. CDR3 residues: CASSQDSYNEQFF. The CDR3 DNA follows: TGTGCCAGCAGCCAGGACAGCTACAATGAGCAGTTCTTC.

This sequence joins TRBV7-3 and TRBJ1-6; 7 nucleotides match TRBD1. CDR3 length equals 14 residues. The germline CDR1 and CDR2 sequences are SGHTA and FQGTGA. Trimming at V came to 5 bases and at J to 7 bases, leaving 5 bases not matched to a gene. CDR3 nucleotide sequence: TGTGCCAGCAGCCCTACAGGGGTAAATTCACCCCTCCACTTT. Residues: CASSPTGVNSPLHF.

The chain is built from TRBV30 and TRBJ2-5, with D perhaps matching TRBD2 (6 bases). The germline V and J ends were trimmed by 1 base and 2 bases, with 11 bases remaining between them. This CDR3 is 14 amino acids long. Per germline, CDR1 GTSNPN and CDR2 SVGIG (reference sequence). The CDR3 DNA reads TGTGCCTGGAGTGCGGATGGGGGGCAAGAGACCCAGTACTTC. Its protein product is CAWSADGGQETQYF.

This chain uses TRBV15 with TRBJ1-1; tentatively, D is TRBD1 (6 bases). Trimming shortened V by 0 bases and J by 6 bases, and 14 bases separated the two germline ends. The CDR3 covers 15 residues. Germline V gene data show CDR1 as LNHNV and CDR2 as YYDKDF (reference sequence). The DNA of the CDR3 is TGTGCCACCAGCAGAGACGGTCAGACAGGAGCTGAAGCTTTCTTT. It codes for CATSRDGQTGAEAFF. The whole variable domain, filled in from reference TRBV15 and TRBJ1-1, reads DAMVIQNPRYQVTQFGKPVTLSCSQTLNHNVMYWYQQKSSQAPKLLFHYYDKDFNNEADTPDNFQSRRPNTSFCFLDIRSPGLGDTAMYLCATSRDGQTGAEAFFGQGTRLTVV.

This clone is a singleton in its sample. The chain recombines TRBV25-1 with TRBJ2-5; 8 bases line up with TRBD1. Looked up from germline, CDR1 is MGHDK and CDR2 is SYGVNS. The CDR3 loop spans 14 amino acids. Trimming at V came to 5 bases and at J to 1 base, leaving 3 bases not matched to a gene. The CDR3 DNA is TGTGCCAGCAGTTTAACAGGGGGCCAAGAGACCCAGTACTTC. Protein sequence: CASSLTGGQETQYF.

This chain connects TRBV7-2 to TRBJ2-6; perhaps TRBD1 as D (5 bases). The CDR3 runs 16 residues. Per germline, CDR1 SGHTA and CDR2 FQGNSA. V shed 5 bases and J shed 1 base, with 12 bases lying between them. CDR3 nucleotides: TGTGCCAGCAGCCTCAGGGCTCCATCTGGGGCCAACGTCCTGACTTTC. It translates to CASSLRAPSGANVLTF.

This sequence joins TRBV7-9 and TRBJ1-6; unclear D gene. CDR1 and CDR2 from the germline V gene are SEHNR and FQNEAQ (reference sequence). Trimming stripped 1 base from V and 4 bases from J, with 8 bases between. This CDR3 is built from 15 residues. CDR3 nucleotides: TGTGCCAGCAGCTTAGAATCACTGTATAATTCACCCCTCCACTTT. Protein product: CASSLESLYNSPLHF. Drawing the rest from reference TRBV7-9 and TRBJ1-6, the complete variable domain is DTGVSQNPRHKITKRGQNVTFRCDPISEHNRLYWYRQTLGQGPEFLTYFQNEAQLEKSRLLSDRFSAERPKGSFSTLEIQRTEQGDSAMYLCASSLESLYNSPLHFGNGTRLTVT.